What follows describes a single T cell receptor beta chain. Other DNA variants within this sample encode the same CDR3. Using immunoSEQ multiplex PCR, the repertoire was profiled, and TCRdb retains in-frame clones only, with some absent. The table records roughly 42,000 clones, more than 90% of them present only once. This specimen belongs to a study of T cell changes during pregnancy in multiple sclerosis. This clonotype was sampled from a female donor with multiple sclerosis, enrolled in a pregnancy study. The sample here was CD8+ T cells from peripheral blood mononuclear cells, taken in the third trimester of pregnancy.

The CDR3 reads CASSLGGGADTQYF. CDR3 in DNA: TGTGCCAGCAGCTTAGGAGGGGGCGCAGATACGCAGTATTTT. This chain joins TRBV11-2 and TRBJ2-3, with 7 bases matching TRBD1. From germline, CDR1 is SGHAT and CDR2 FQNNGV. Trimming cost V 1 base and J 4 bases; bases outside gene matches: 2. The CDR3 is made up of 14 amino acids.